These 28 T cell receptor beta chains were sequenced from one sample in a study of blood T cell repertoires in COVID-19. TCRdb keeps only in-frame clones here, not all; method: immunoSEQ multiplex PCR. This sample carries some 150,000 clones, under 90% of them seen once, and the ten largest clones take 1.5% to 2%. The sequenced material came from PBMCs or T cells enriched from blood (not recorded which). The receptors come from a woman aged 18-29 years who had been exposed to COVID-19.

This clone was recorded once. V is TRBV12-3 or TRBV12-4 and J is TRBJ1-2; no clear D gene. The CDR3 length is 13 residues. Trimming pared 3 bases from V and 4 bases from J, leaving 9 bases between. The CDR3: CASSFEQLYGYTF. As DNA, the CDR3 is TGTGCCAGCAGTTTTGAACAGCTCTATGGCTACACCTTC.

The CDR3 DNA reads TGTGCCAGCAGCGTAGTGGGCGCGGAGACCCAGTACTTC. Residues: CASSVVGAETQYF. This chain uses TRBV9 with TRBJ2-5; no reliable D call. CDR3 length equals 13 residues. The germline gives CDR1 SGDLS, CDR2 YYNGEE. Trimming stripped 0 bases from V and 5 bases from J, with 8 bases between.

The chain recombines TRBV3-1 (or the pseudogene TRBV3-2) with TRBJ2-1; 9 bases match TRBD2. Trimming at V came to 6 bases and at J to 0 bases, leaving 9 bases not matched to a gene. Germline CDR1 LGHDT, CDR2 YNNKEL (reference sequence). CDR3 length: 17 residues. The CDR3 coding sequence is TGTGCCAGCAGTCTAATAGCGGGAGCGAGCTCCTACAATGAGCAGTTCTTC. Its protein product is CASSLIAGASSYNEQFF.

The chain has TRBV5-1 and TRBJ2-6, with D hard to call. The V end was cut by 0 bases, the J end by 0 bases, with 10 bases between. Germline-derived CDR1 and CDR2 are SGHRS and YFSETQ. The CDR3 is 17 amino acids. The CDR3 is CASSLAESTSGANVLTF. In nucleotides, the CDR3 is TGCGCCAGCAGCTTGGCGGAGTCGACCTCTGGGGCCAACGTCCTGACTTTC.

This clone was observed once. The chain recombines TRBV6-6 with TRBJ2-7, with TRBD1 matching over 8 bases. J gave up 4 bases and V 6 bases, and 8 bases lay outside the gene matches. The CDR3 contains 14 residues. CDR1 is MNHNY, CDR2 SVGAGI, per germline (reference sequence). CDR3 nucleotides: TGTGCCAGCAGGGGGCAAGGACAGGGATACGAGCAGTACTTC. Translated, it gives CASRGQGQGYEQYF.

The V call is TRBV7-9, the J call TRBJ2-5; D is possibly TRBD2 (6 bases). Germline CDR1 is SEHNR and CDR2 is FQNEAQ (reference sequence). This CDR3 is built from 15 residues. V was clipped by 0 bases and J by 9 bases, with 17 bases between them. CDR3 in DNA: TGTGCCAGCAGCTTAGCGCACGGGACGGGGAGGCCCCAGTACTTC. It specifies CASSLAHGTGRPQYF.

The chain uses TRBV4-1 and TRBJ1-2; no definite D call. From germline, CDR1 is MGHRA and CDR2 YSYEKL. V lost 0 bases and J 4 bases, leaving 21 bases between the germline ends. This CDR3 has 18 residues. CDR3 sequence reads: CASSQDLVEASRRYGYTF. In DNA, the CDR3 is TGCGCCAGCAGCCAAGATCTGGTCGAGGCTTCAAGGCGCTATGGCTACACCTTC.

This clone was detected once. The chain joins TRBV19 to TRBJ1-1; TRBD1 matches at 7 bases. CDR3 length: 14 amino acids. V trimming: 6 bases; J trimming: 6 bases; junction bases outside the gene matches: 10. Germline V lookup: CDR1 LNHDA, CDR2 SQIVND (reference sequence). The CDR3 sequence is CASSRRGGQPEAFF. The CDR3 nucleotides are TGTGCCAGTAGCCGACGGGGGGGACAGCCTGAAGCTTTCTTT.

The chain has TRBV7-2 and TRBJ2-1; TRBD2 might be the D (6 bases). Trimming shortened V by 0 bases and J by 8 bases, and 17 bases separated the two germline ends. Germline values: CDR1 SGHTA, CDR2 FQGNSA. The CDR3 is 16 amino acids. CDR3 protein: CASSLASQGGIDEQFF. The CDR3 nucleotides are TGTGCCAGCAGCTTAGCGTCGCAGGGAGGCATCGATGAGCAGTTCTTC.

CDR3 nucleotides: TGTGCCAGCAGATACTACCGGGACAGGGGAACTGAAGCTTTCTTT. Translation: CASRYYRDRGTEAFF. The chain carries TRBV27 and TRBJ1-1; 10 positions agree with TRBD1. The length of the CDR3 is 15 residues. CDR1 is MNHEY, CDR2 SMNVEV, per germline (reference sequence). V lost 6 bases and J lost 5; bases outside the gene matches: 9.

The chain is built from TRBV5-1 and TRBJ2-1, with 11 bases matching TRBD2. CDR1 is SGHRS, CDR2 YFSETQ, per germline. The CDR3 sequence is 14 residues long. After removal of 2 bases from V and 6 bases from J, the junction contained 1 base not matched to a gene. Here the CDR3 reads CASSLLAGANEQFF. The DNA of the CDR3 is TGCGCCAGCAGCTTACTAGCGGGAGCCAATGAGCAGTTCTTC. Full variable domain (missing parts from reference TRBV5-1 and TRBJ2-1): KAGVTQTPRYLIKTRGQQVTLSCSPISGHRSVSWYQQTPGQGLQFLFEYFSETQRNKGNFPGRFSGRQFSNSRSEMNVSTLELGDSALYLCASSLLAGANEQFFGPGTRLTVL.

V usage is TRBV27 and J usage is TRBJ2-7; D is unclear. The CDR3 length is 13 residues. CDR1 MNHEY and CDR2 SMNVEV come from the germline V gene (reference sequence). The ends were cut back, 5 bases at V and 3 bases at J, with 11 bases in the middle. The DNA of the CDR3 is TGTGCCAGCAGTGCCCCCCCGGGCTACGAGCAGTACTTC. Translated, it gives CASSAPPGYEQYF.

The chain recombines TRBV18 with TRBJ1-2; maybe TRBD1 (5 bases). V dropped 3 bases and J dropped 3 bases, with 17 bases sitting between them. The CDR3 spans 16 residues. CDR1 and CDR2 (germline): KGHSH, LQKENI. The CDR3 nucleotides are TGTGCCAGCTCACCGAATCGATGGACAAGCGACTATGGCTACACCTTC. Encoded protein: CASSPNRWTSDYGYTF.

This clone is a singleton in its sample. The rearrangement joins TRBV9 to TRBJ2-2, with D possibly being TRBD2 (5 bases). Germline V gives CDR1 SGDLS, CDR2 YYNGEE. This CDR3 has 14 residues. Trimming pared 2 bases from V and 4 bases from J, leaving 9 bases between. The CDR3 reads CASSVGGLTGELFF. The CDR3 DNA reads as TGTGCCAGCAGCGTCGGAGGCCTCACCGGGGAGCTGTTTTTT.

The chain links TRBV15 to TRBJ2-1; TRBD1 is a possible D gene (6 bases). Trimming pared 7 bases from V and 5 bases from J, leaving 12 bases between. From germline, CDR1 is LNHNV and CDR2 YYDKDF (reference sequence). The CDR3 length is 13 residues. The CDR3 is CATMAGANNEQFF. The CDR3 DNA reads TGTGCCACCATGGCAGGGGCCAACAATGAGCAGTTCTTC.

V gene TRBV6-1 combines with J gene TRBJ2-1; TRBD2 is a possible D gene (5 bases). Germline V gene data show CDR1 as MNHNS and CDR2 as SASEGT. There are 17 residues in the CDR3. Trimming left V 2 bases short and J 5 bases short, with 19 bases between. In DNA form, the CDR3 reads TGTGCCAGCAGTGAACTAACCCAGACTACAATGGACAATGAGCAGTTCTTC. Protein: CASSELTQTTMDNEQFF.

This rearrangement joins TRBV28 to TRBJ1-5; the D is unclear. Between the trimmed V and J ends, which lost 6 bases and 2 bases, there was a span of 14 bases. This CDR3 has 15 residues. From germline, CDR1 is MDHEN and CDR2 SYDVKM. The CDR3 DNA reads as TGTGCCAGCAGCTTCCAACCCTCGGGCAATCAGCCCCAGCATTTT. Encoded protein: CASSFQPSGNQPQHF.

The chain has TRBV6-6 and TRBJ2-5, with 8 bases aligning to TRBD1. The CDR3 totals 13 residues. The V gene's germline CDR1 is MNHNY and CDR2 SVGAGI (reference sequence). J lost 9 bases, V lost 5 bases, and 8 bases had no gene match. This CDR3 is CASSPGQGWAQYF. The CDR3 nucleotides read TGTGCCAGCAGTCCTGGACAGGGATGGGCCCAGTACTTC.

This chain uses TRBV4-1 with TRBJ1-1; 9 bases line up with TRBD1. CDR1 and CDR2 (germline): MGHRA, YSYEKL. Trimming removed 4 bases from V and 12 bases from J; junction bases left unmatched: 9. CDR3 length: 13 residues. CDR3 nucleotides: TGCGCCAGCAGCCTTCCGGGACAGGGTAAAACTTTCTTT. Protein sequence: CASSLPGQGKTFF.

The genes are TRBV18 and TRBJ2-7, with D unclear. CDR3 length equals 14 residues. Germline values: CDR1 KGHSH, CDR2 LQKENI. V lost 3 bases and J 1 base, leaving 10 bases between the germline ends. For the CDR3, the DNA is TGTGCCAGCTCACCGGCTCAGGTATCCTACGAGCAGTACTTC. It specifies CASSPAQVSYEQYF.

V usage is TRBV19 and J usage is TRBJ2-1; TRBD2 matches at 9 bases. The V and J ends lost 5 bases and 3 bases, in that order; junction bases with no gene match: 5. Germline loops: CDR1 LNHDA, CDR2 SQIVND (reference sequence). The CDR3 contains 15 residues. This CDR3 reads CASSVRLADYNEQFF. The CDR3 nucleotides read TGTGCCAGTAGTGTCCGACTAGCGGACTACAATGAGCAGTTCTTC.

This clone appeared once. The chain is built from TRBV7-3 and TRBJ2-5; 12 bases are a match to TRBD2. The CDR3 has 17 amino acids. Unmatched junction bases numbered 12, after V lost 5 bases and J lost 5 bases. Germline CDR1 is SGHTA and CDR2 is FQGTGA. In nucleotides, the CDR3 is TGTGCCAGCAGCAAGGGACTAGCGGGCCCAGGTCGGGAGACCCAGTACTTC. Translated, it gives CASSKGLAGPGRETQYF.

The rearrangement uses TRBV29-1 and TRBJ1-1, with 7 bases aligning to TRBD1. V gave up 7 bases and J gave up 0 bases; unmatched junction bases: 8. The CDR3 extends over 14 amino acids. CDR1 is SQVTM, CDR2 ANQGSEA, per germline. The CDR3 DNA reads TGCAGCGCAACTCCAGGGGGGATGAACACTGAAGCTTTCTTT. Its protein is CSATPGGMNTEAFF.

V is TRBV7-3 and J is TRBJ1-6; 7 bases line up with TRBD1. Germline values: CDR1 SGHTA, CDR2 FQGTGA. The V gene end was trimmed by 5 bases and the J gene end by 6 bases; junction bases not matched to a gene: 4. This CDR3 spans 14 amino acids. CDR3 sequence: CASSTGTANSPLHF. The CDR3 region has the DNA TGTGCCAGCAGCACTGGGACAGCTAATTCACCCCTCCACTTT.

This clone has a handful of counts. The chain employs TRBV7-9 and TRBJ2-7; 7 bases are a match to TRBD1. From germline, CDR1 is SEHNR and CDR2 FQNEAQ (reference sequence). V gave up 5 bases and J gave up 6 bases; unmatched junction bases: 7. The CDR3 extends over 13 amino acids. CDR3 sequence: CASSLTGNSEQYF. The DNA for the CDR3 is TGTGCCAGCAGCCTGACAGGGAATAGCGAGCAGTACTTC.

This chain joins TRBV6-5 and TRBJ1-1, with D possibly being TRBD1 (6 bases). Germline CDR1 and CDR2: MNHEY and SVGAGI. The V end was cut by 3 bases, the J end by 5 bases, with 13 bases between. CDR3 size: 14 residues. CDR3 DNA: TGTGCCAGCAGTTATGCAGGGGCAGGGACTGAAGCTTTCTTT. This encodes CASSYAGAGTEAFF.

This clone has just one count. This CDR3 reads CASSPYPTGRNNQPQHF. The CDR3 DNA follows: TGTGCCAGCAGTCCTTACCCGACAGGGCGAAACAATCAGCCCCAGCATTTT. The chain employs TRBV2 and TRBJ1-5; 7 nucleotides match TRBD1. In germline, CDR1 is SNHLY, CDR2 FYNNEI. V lost 5 bases, J lost 3 bases, and 13 bases stayed unmatched. The CDR3 length is 17 residues. Full variable domain (remainder filled in from reference TRBV2 and TRBJ1-5): EPEVTQTPSHQVTQMGQEVILRCVPISNHLYFYWYRQILGQKVEFLVSFYNNEISEKSEIFDDQFSVERPDGSNFTLKIRSTKLEDSAMYFCASSPYPTGRNNQPQHFGDGTRLSIL.

The CDR3 here is CASSLPRGGRENEQYF. The CDR3 nucleotides read TGTGCCAGCAGCTTGCCCCGGGGGGGGCGGGAGAACGAGCAGTACTTC. The chain joins TRBV5-4 to TRBJ2-7; 8 bases map to TRBD2. The CDR3 sequence is 16 residues long. The V gene's germline CDR1 is SGHNT and CDR2 YYREEE (reference sequence). The junction had 11 bases not matched to a gene; V was cut back by 1 base and J by 5 bases. Full variable domain (remainder filled in from reference TRBV5-4 and TRBJ2-7): ETGVTQSPTHLIKTRGQQVTLRCSSQSGHNTVSWYQQALGQGPQFIFQYYREEENGRGNFPPRFSGLQFPNYSSELNVNALELDDSALYLCASSLPRGGRENEQYFGPGTRLTVT.